The 28 T cell receptor beta chains in this list originate from one sample, sequenced in a study of CXCR3-negative and CXCR3-positive naive CD8 T cells (dated by TCRdb to about 2019). Paper-wide results and their limitations: Compared with CXCR3-negative naive cells, CXCR3-positive naive cells had TRB CDR3s with higher hydrophobicity (lower Kidera factor 4), lower energy, and higher strength and volume indices.

TCRdb records NextSeq 550 as the sequencer. The Human TCR Profiling Kit (MiLaboratory) was used to make UMI-labeled 5' RACE TRB cDNA libraries. Reprocessed by TCRdb, the reads give a single entry per CDR3 protein sequence, without DNA. The sample's records list 150,000 or so distinct CDR3 sequences. Over 0.25% of the sample rests with the top ten. Antigens of these TCRs are unknown. The source material was naive CXCR3+ CD8+ T cells from blood. The sample's cell subset or site label is to be understood as: CD45RO-CCR7+CD27+CD95- naive CD8+ T cells expressing CXCR3 (TNR3+). The receptors shown here come from a human donor in good health. Some clones in this sample may be carry-over from other donors' samples.

The chain recombines TRBV20-1 with TRBJ2-7; TCRdb calls TRBD1, which cannot be checked without DNA. The CDR3 spans 15 residues. The germline CDR1 and CDR2 sequences are DFQATT and SNEGSKA (reference sequence). CDR3 sequence: CSARDPKGQGIEQYF.

The chain uses TRBV7-2 and TRBJ2-7; TCRdb's D gene call, TRBD1, goes unchecked for lack of DNA. CDR1 SGHTA and CDR2 FQGNSA come from the germline V gene. The CDR3 is 15 residues long. This chain's CDR3 is CASSKPQGNTYEQYF.

The chain employs TRBV7-9 and TRBJ2-1. CDR3 length: 13 residues. Germline V lookup: CDR1 SEHNR, CDR2 FQNEAQ (reference sequence). This CDR3 is CASSSEGSSEQFF.

The chain has TRBV4-3 and TRBJ1-2; TCRdb selects TRBD1, and the lack of DNA leaves this call unchecked. In germline, CDR1 is LGHNA, CDR2 YSLEER. CDR3 length: 15 residues. The CDR3 protein is CASSQKAGILFGYTF.

The chain recombines TRBV7-9 with TRBJ2-7; TCRdb's assignment of TRBD2 cannot be checked, as there is no DNA. Germline CDR1 SEHNR, CDR2 FQNEAQ (reference sequence). The CDR3 totals 18 residues. CDR3 protein: CASSGAVKSAGGSWEQYF. Full variable domain (rest looked up from reference TRBV7-9 and TRBJ2-7): DTGVSQNPRHKITKRGQNVTFRCDPISEHNRLYWYRQTLGQGPEFLTYFQNEAQLEKSRLLSDRFSAERPKGSFSTLEIQRTEQGDSAMYLCASSGAVKSAGGSWEQYFGPGTRLTVT.

This chain uses TRBV4-2 with TRBJ2-2. The CDR3 loop spans 14 amino acids. CDR1 and CDR2 (germline): LGHNA, YNFKEQ. The CDR3 sequence: CASSLNFDTGELFF.

The chain uses TRBV7-8 and TRBJ1-5. Germline V lookup: CDR1 SGHVS, CDR2 FQNEAQ. CDR3 length: 15 amino acids. Here the CDR3 reads CASSLYGESNQPQHF.

The chain is built from TRBV12-3 or TRBV12-4 and TRBJ2-1; TCRdb lists TRBD1, though no DNA is available to test this call. The CDR3 runs 17 residues. This chain's CDR3 is CASSFRLAGVSYNEQFF.

J is TRBJ2-7 and V is TRBV27; the TRBD2 assignment by TCRdb is unverifiable without DNA. The CDR3 runs 14 residues. Germline assignment: CDR1 MNHEY and CDR2 SMNVEV (reference sequence). CDR3 region: CASSYSGGLYEQYF.

The chain joins TRBV29-1 to TRBJ2-3; TCRdb's assignment of TRBD2 cannot be checked, as there is no DNA. CDR1 is SQVTM, CDR2 ANQGSEA, per germline. There are 13 residues in the CDR3. This CDR3 is CSVPGGGTDTQYF.

The CDR3 region is CASSWGTSYTEAFF. V usage is TRBV5-1 and J usage is TRBJ1-1; TCRdb's D call of TRBD1 is untestable without DNA. The CDR3 has 14 amino acids. Germline loops: CDR1 SGHRS, CDR2 YFSETQ.

The genes are TRBV3-1 and TRBJ2-7; checking the TCRdb D call of TRBD1 is not possible without DNA. CDR3 length: 15 amino acids. The germline gives CDR1 LGHDT, CDR2 YNNKEL (reference sequence). The CDR3: CASSVPGQGVHEQYF.

The V gene is TRBV27, the J gene TRBJ2-5. Germline V gene lookup returns CDR1 MNHEY and CDR2 SMNVEV (reference sequence). The CDR3 contains 13 residues. The CDR3 spells CASSLRLQETQYF.

J is TRBJ2-7 and V is TRBV29-1. The CDR3 length is 15 residues. Germline V gene sequence: CDR1 SQVTM, CDR2 ANQGSEA. CDR3 region: CSVEDGLASPYEQYF.

The chain couples TRBV5-5 to TRBJ2-2; the D call from TCRdb, TRBD1, cannot be confirmed without DNA. Germline lookup yields CDR1 SGHKS and CDR2 YYEKEE (reference sequence). CDR3 length: 15 residues. The CDR3 reads CASSWTGGNAGELFF.

This chain uses TRBV10-3 with TRBJ2-3; no DNA is available, so the TRBD1 call from TCRdb remains unchecked. The CDR3 extends over 13 amino acids. Germline V CDR1 and CDR2: ENHRY, SYGVKD. The chain's CDR3 is CALRGDSTDTQYF.

The chain joins TRBV28 to TRBJ2-3; the D call of TRBD1 rests on TCRdb alone, since no DNA is present to check it. CDR3 length: 16 amino acids. Per germline, CDR1 MDHEN and CDR2 SYDVKM. The CDR3 here is CASTPNQGAVADTQYF.

J is TRBJ2-2 and V is TRBV7-7. This CDR3 is built from 16 residues. CDR1 is SSHAT, CDR2 FNYEAQ, per germline (reference sequence). The CDR3 loop is CASSFDTGLNTGELFF. Full variable domain (missing parts from reference TRBV7-7 and TRBJ2-2): GAGVSQSPRYKVTKRGQDVTLRCDPISSHATLYWYQQALGQGPEFLTYFNYEAQPDKSGLPSDRFSAERPEGSISTLTIQRTEQRDSAMYRCASSFDTGLNTGELFFGEGSRLTVL.

The CDR3 loop is CASSYRQNPYEQYF. The gene calls are TRBV5-6 and TRBJ2-7. The CDR3 runs to 14 residues. Germline V CDR1 and CDR2: SGHDT, YYEEEE.

This chain joins TRBV20-1 and TRBJ2-1; TCRdb's D gene call, TRBD2, goes unchecked for lack of DNA. The V gene's germline CDR1 is DFQATT and CDR2 SNEGSKA (reference sequence). There are 17 residues in the CDR3. The CDR3: CSARDGASGGPVNEQFF.

The chain employs TRBV7-2 and TRBJ2-1; checking the TCRdb D call of TRBD2 is not possible without DNA. CDR3 length: 15 amino acids. Germline values: CDR1 SGHTA, CDR2 FQGNSA. CDR3 amino acids: CASSLLAGGPNEQFF.

The V call is TRBV23-1, the J call TRBJ1-5; TCRdb calls TRBD1, which cannot be checked without DNA. TRBV23-1 is identified as an open reading frame with a role that is uncertain. The CDR3 is made up of 15 amino acids. The CDR3 sequence is CASSQPPRGYQPQHF.

The chain employs TRBV29-1 and TRBJ1-2; there is no DNA to check the TCRdb D call of TRBD1. Per germline, CDR1 SQVTM and CDR2 ANQGSEA. The CDR3 is 14 residues long. The CDR3 sequence: CSVDGDLYLDGYTF.

The chain is built from TRBV15 and TRBJ2-7. The CDR3 is made up of 14 amino acids. Germline-derived CDR1 and CDR2 are LNHNV and YYDKDF (reference sequence). The CDR3 sequence: CATSREQEVREQYF.

This sequence joins TRBV5-4 and TRBJ2-5. Per germline, CDR1 SGHNT and CDR2 YYREEE (reference sequence). The CDR3 consists of 11 residues. The CDR3 spells CASSYDETQYF. Full variable domain (rest looked up from reference TRBV5-4 and TRBJ2-5): ETGVTQSPTHLIKTRGQQVTLRCSSQSGHNTVSWYQQALGQGPQFIFQYYREEENGRGNFPPRFSGLQFPNYSSELNVNALELDDSALYLCASSYDETQYFGPGTRLLVL.

The V call is TRBV28, the J call TRBJ2-7; there is no DNA to check the TCRdb D call of TRBD1. The CDR3 is 15 residues long. From germline, CDR1 is MDHEN and CDR2 SYDVKM. The CDR3 sequence: CASSFRGTQAYEQYF.

The V gene is TRBV7-9, the J gene TRBJ2-3. The length of the CDR3 is 12 residues. Germline lookup yields CDR1 SEHNR and CDR2 FQNEAQ (reference sequence). CDR3 sequence reads: CASSLDSDTQYF.

The chain uses TRBV7-9 and TRBJ2-5; no DNA is available, so the TRBD1 call from TCRdb remains unchecked. Germline loops: CDR1 SEHNR, CDR2 FQNEAQ (reference sequence). This CDR3 contains 14 residues. The CDR3 here is CASRGSLGAETQYF.